Listed below are T cell receptor beta chains from one sample, sequenced in a study of CD8 T cells in ankylosing spondylitis. TCRdb fed the 5' RACE reads into MiXCR, producing one record per CDR3 protein. The sample carries about 160,000 distinct CDR3 sequences, 15% to 20% recorded once. What was sequenced was blood, either unsorted or a sorted T cell fraction (not recorded which). These receptors originate from a male donor with ankylosing spondylitis or in good health (not recorded which). Each CDR3 is given with its conserved first and last residue. Fields, in order: D gene, clone size, V gene, J gene, CDR3 protein, CDR3 DNA. The D gene is left open where the match is weak. The listing skips clone size in some rows; elsewhere it reads once, few, many or a size class.

TRBD1	NA	TRBV7-9	TRBJ2-5	CASSLNRGQETQYF	TGTGCCAGCAGCTTAAACAGGGGTCAAGAGACCCAGTACTTC
NA	many	TRBV29-1	TRBJ2-1	CSVEFAGYNEQFF	TGCAGCGTTGAGTTCGCCGGATACAATGAGCAGTTCTTC
TRBD1	NA	TRBV29-1	TRBJ1-1	CSVRTRTGRRTEAFF	TGCAGCGTTAGGACTCGGACAGGGAGACGCACTGAAGCTTTCTTT
NA	NA	TRBV18	TRBJ2-2	CASSPSSGRTGELFF	TGTGCCAGCTCACCATCGTCGGGGAGGACCGGGGAGCTGTTTTTT
TRBD2	many	TRBV28	TRBJ2-4	CASSSPGLAGGWGNIQYF	TGTGCCAGCAGTTCACCGGGACTAGCGGGAGGCTGGGGAAACATTCAGTACTTC
NA	NA	TRBV11-2	TRBJ1-3	CASSFGGAGNTIYF	TGTGCCAGCAGCTTCGGGGGCGCCGGAAACACCATATATTTT
TRBD2	few	TRBV20-1	TRBJ2-7	CSARDRLAGVEQYF	TGCAGTGCTAGAGATCGGCTAGCGGGAGTCGAGCAGTACTTC
NA	NA	TRBV19	TRBJ2-2	CAGRVGHPTGELFF	TGTGCCGGTAGGGTGGGACACCCCACCGGGGAGCTGTTTTTT
NA	many	TRBV11-2	TRBJ1-1	CASSIEEGLIAFF	TGTGCCAGCAGCATAGAAGAGGGGTTGATAGCTTTCTTT
NA	many	TRBV5-6	TRBJ1-5	CASSLYGDPSNQPQHF	TGTGCCAGCAGCTTGTATGGCGACCCGAGCAATCAGCCCCAGCATTTT
NA	NA	TRBV11-1	TRBJ2-2	CASSPGGGLDTGELFF	TGTGCCAGCAGCCCGGGGGGCGGACTCGACACCGGGGAGCTGTTTTTT
NA	NA	TRBV30	TRBJ2-3	CAYGQSGTQYF	TGTGCCTACGGACAGTCAGGTACGCAGTATTTT
NA	NA	TRBV7-8	TRBJ1-2	CASSYDRRGYTF	TGTGCCAGCAGCTACGACAGGCGTGGCTACACCTTC
NA	many	TRBV28	TRBJ2-1	CASLGVYNEQFF	TGTGCCAGCCTCGGCGTCTACAATGAGCAGTTCTTC
TRBD2	many	TRBV20-1	TRBJ2-1	CSSETSGPSYNEQFF	TGCAGTTCCGAGACTAGCGGGCCCTCCTACAATGAGCAGTTCTTC
TRBD2	few	TRBV7-2	TRBJ2-1	CASSLSGRSYNEQFF	TGTGCCAGCAGCTTAAGCGGGAGGTCCTACAATGAGCAGTTCTTC
TRBD2	many	TRBV5-1	TRBJ2-1	CASSPSGNYNEQFF	TGCGCCAGCAGCCCTAGCGGGAACTACAATGAGCAGTTCTTC
NA	few	TRBV10-3	TRBJ1-1	CAITPGRNTEAFF	TGTGCCATCACTCCGGGACGGAACACTGAAGCTTTCTTT
TRBD1	many	TRBV5-6	TRBJ1-5	CASSPGTGGARPQHF	TGTGCCAGCAGCCCCGGGACAGGGGGCGCCCGGCCCCAGCATTTT
NA	many	TRBV28	TRBJ2-1	CASSYPVGLILNEQFF	TGTGCCAGCAGCTACCCCGTGGGCTTGATCCTAAATGAGCAGTTCTTC
NA	NA	TRBV5-1	TRBJ2-7	CASSLAPGLASYEQYF	TGCGCCAGCAGCTTGGCCCCGGGCCTAGCCTCCTACGAGCAGTACTTC
TRBD2	few	TRBV20-1	TRBJ2-3	CSANGLAGADTQYF	TGCAGTGCTAATGGACTAGCGGGAGCAGATACGCAGTATTTT
NA	few	TRBV4-2	TRBJ2-7	CASSQGPAYEQYF	TGTGCCAGCAGCCAGGGACCGGCCTACGAGCAGTACTTC
NA	NA	TRBV20-1	TRBJ1-1	CSARFPYAATSLDTEAFF	TGCAGTGCTAGGTTTCCTTACGCAGCCACGAGTCTGGACACTGAAGCTTTCTTT
TRBD1	few	TRBV6-1	TRBJ1-6	CASNGRDRDSPLHF	TGTGCCAGCAATGGCCGGGACAGGGATTCACCCCTCCACTTT
TRBD1	NA	TRBV9	TRBJ1-1	CASSPTTGANTEAFF	TGTGCCAGCAGCCCAACCACAGGGGCGAACACTGAAGCTTTCTTT
TRBD1	once	TRBV20-1	TRBJ1-5	CSASTGDQPQHF	TGCAGTGCGTCGACAGGGGATCAGCCCCAGCATTTT
NA	NA	TRBV20-1	TRBJ2-2	CCARDVLVAGTGELFF	TGCTGTGCTAGAGATGTCCTAGTGGCGGGTACCGGGGAGCTGTTTTTT
TRBD1	many	TRBV6-5	TRBJ2-5	CASSLEGDSKETQYF	TGTGCCAGCAGTCTCGAGGGGGACAGTAAAGAGACCCAGTACTTC
NA	NA	TRBV3-1	TRBJ2-7	CASSQDAGSYEQYF	TGTGCCAGCAGCCAAGATGCGGGGTCCTACGAGCAGTACTTC
NA	few	TRBV12-3/TRBV12-4	TRBJ2-2	CASSPIGSGTGELFF	TGTGCCAGCAGCCCGATCGGGAGCGGGACCGGGGAGCTGTTTTTT
TRBD2	once	TRBV5-1	TRBJ2-2	CATRLAEANTGELFF	TGCGCCACCCGACTAGCGGAGGCGAACACCGGGGAGCTGTTTTTT
TRBD1	NA	TRBV20-1	TRBJ1-5	CSARKRQGRLNQPQHF	TGCAGTGCTAGGAAAAGACAGGGGAGGTTAAATCAGCCCCAGCATTTT
NA	NA	TRBV24-1	TRBJ2-5	CATSEQETQYF	TGTGCCACCAGTGAGCAAGAGACCCAGTACTTC
NA	NA	TRBV6-5	TRBJ1-2	CASSLDAPPLSNYGYTF	TGTGCCAGCAGTTTAGACGCACCACCCCTCTCTAACTATGGCTACACCTTC
NA	many	TRBV2	TRBJ2-5	CASSEGFSQVLDF	TGTGCCAGCAGTGAAGGTTTTAGCCAAGTGTTGGACTTC
TRBD2	NA	TRBV7-2	TRBJ2-7	CASSFASGITYEQYF	TGTGCCAGCAGCTTTGCTAGCGGGATTACCTACGAGCAGTACTTC
NA	NA	TRBV6-1	TRBJ2-7	CASSEATGTTYEQYF	TGTGCCAGCAGTGAAGCGACCGGGACAACCTACGAGCAGTACTTC
NA	many	TRBV4-3	TRBJ2-2	CASSPGGSSGNTGELFF	TGCGCCAGCAGCCCTGGCGGTAGTAGCGGAAACACCGGGGAGCTGTTTTTT
NA	NA	TRBV18	TRBJ1-1	CASSPGAGRGNTEAFF	TGTGCCAGCTCCCCCGGGGCGGGGCGCGGGAACACTGAAGCTTTCTTT
NA	many	TRBV12-3/TRBV12-4	TRBJ1-1	CASSLRGDTEAFF	TGTGCCAGCAGTTTACGGGGGGACACTGAAGCTTTCTTT
NA	few	TRBV9	TRBJ2-7	CASSVRPGRLSYEQYF	TGTGCCAGCAGCGTAAGGCCTGGGCGCCTCTCCTACGAGCAGTACTTC
NA	NA	TRBV13	TRBJ2-2	CASSYKGYKVGTGELFF	TGTGCCAGCAGCTACAAGGGGTACAAGGTCGGCACCGGGGAGCTGTTTTTT
NA	few	TRBV5-5	TRBJ1-1	CASCLGGNTEAFF	TGTGCCAGCTGCCTGGGGGGGAACACTGAAGCTTTCTTT
NA	NA	TRBV28	TRBJ1-3	CASSSKAKGEANTIYF	TGTGCCAGCAGTTCAAAAGCGAAGGGGGAGGCAAACACCATATATTTT